The 14 T cell receptor beta chains below all came from one sample that was sequenced in a study of PD-1 blockade in mismatch repair-deficient tumors. Sequencing was performed with immunoSEQ multiplex PCR; in TCRdb, only in-frame clones are kept and a portion is missing. The sample contains 120,000 or so clones, about 88% of which appear only once. The sequencing used peripheral blood, collected 44 weeks after starting pembrolizumab. These receptors all come from an adult with mismatch repair-deficient cancer.

Many counts were recorded for this clone. The chain is built from TRBV7-2 and TRBJ2-7; 10 bases align to TRBD1. This CDR3 region has 15 residues. V lost 5 bases and J lost 5; bases outside the gene matches: 9. Germline V gives CDR1 SGHTA, CDR2 FQGNSA. CDR3 in DNA: TGTGCCAGCAGCCCGACAGGGGGCGGGGGGAACGAGCAGTACTTC. Translating gives CASSPTGGGGNEQYF.

The CDR3 coding sequence is TGCGCCAGCAGCCAAGACCGTCAGTTTAATCAGCCCCAGCATTTT. This sequence encodes CASSQDRQFNQPQHF. The chain joins TRBV4-1 to TRBJ1-5; no reliable D call. The germline V gene has CDR1 MGHRA and CDR2 YSYEKL. This CDR3 contains 15 residues. V was trimmed by 0 bases and J by 4 bases, leaving 10 bases between them.

The chain links TRBV4-3 to TRBJ2-3; 8 bases line up with TRBD1. The CDR3 contains 17 residues. Unmatched junction bases numbered 9, after V lost 0 bases and J lost 4 bases. Germline V gene lookup returns CDR1 LGHNA and CDR2 YSLEER. The CDR3 is CASSQDMGRGRADTQYF. The CDR3 coding sequence is TGCGCCAGCAGCCAAGATATGGGCAGGGGGCGAGCAGATACGCAGTATTTT.

The chain joins TRBV7-9 to TRBJ1-1, with 9 positions matching TRBD1. CDR1 is SEHNR, CDR2 FQNEAQ, per germline (reference sequence). J lost 3 bases, V lost 5 bases, and 10 bases had no gene match. This CDR3 comprises 16 residues. The CDR3 region is CASSEQGAILYTEAFF. DNA for the CDR3: TGTGCCAGCAGCGAACAGGGGGCGATTTTGTACACTGAAGCTTTCTTT. The full variable domain, its missing parts supplied by reference TRBV7-9 and TRBJ1-1, is DTGVSQNPRHKITKRGQNVTFRCDPISEHNRLYWYRQTLGQGPEFLTYFQNEAQLEKSRLLSDRFSAERPKGSFSTLEIQRTEQGDSAMYLCASSEQGAILYTEAFFGQGTRLTVV.

The chain joins TRBV30 to TRBJ2-7; D gene uncertain. Germline CDR1 is GTSNPN and CDR2 is SVGIG (reference sequence). The CDR3 sequence is 13 residues long. Trimming took off 6 bases at V and 6 bases at J, with 18 bases between the two ends. CDR3 in DNA: TGTGCCTGCTTCGGCCCGGGTCTTTCCGAGCAGTACTTC. This sequence encodes CACFGPGLSEQYF.

The J gene is TRBJ2-7, the V gene TRBV18; 12 nucleotides match TRBD2. The CDR3 length is 16 residues. The germline V gene encodes CDR1 KGHSH and CDR2 LQKENI. V shed 3 bases, J shed 4 bases, and the junction held 7 bases outside the gene matches. The chain's CDR3 is CASSPVTSGRRYEQYF. The CDR3 DNA reads TGTGCCAGCTCACCCGTAACTAGCGGGAGGCGGTACGAGCAGTACTTC.

This chain links TRBV5-1 with TRBJ2-3, with no clear D. CDR1 is SGHRS, CDR2 YFSETQ, per germline. The germline V and J ends were trimmed by 3 bases and 5 bases, with 10 bases remaining between them. This CDR3 has 13 amino acids. CDR3 residues: CASSSSVGDTQYF. CDR3 coding DNA: TGCGCCAGCAGCTCGTCGGTGGGAGATACGCAGTATTTT.

The J gene is TRBJ2-7, the V gene TRBV5-6; either TRBD1 or TRBD2 may fit D (5 bases each). Germline V gene data show CDR1 as SGHDT and CDR2 as YYEEEE. The CDR3 totals 15 residues. Deletions cut 0 bases from V and 3 bases from J, with 13 bases between. The CDR3, as DNA: TGTGCCAGCAGCTTGGTCGGGGTAGGGGACTACGAGCAGTACTTC. Translating it yields CASSLVGVGDYEQYF.

The chain carries TRBV25-1 and TRBJ1-1; tentative D call: TRBD1 (5 bases). With 4 bases removed from V and 5 bases from J, the gap between germline ends came to 11 bases. The germline V gene encodes CDR1 MGHDK and CDR2 SYGVNS. The CDR3 runs to 13 residues. CDR3 nucleotide sequence: TGTGCCAGCAGTGGGCCAGGGTGGACTGAAGCTTTCTTT. The encoded protein is CASSGPGWTEAFF.

This chain links TRBV23-1 with TRBJ2-7; no clear D. TRBV23-1 is given ORF status, its function remaining uncertain. V was trimmed by 5 bases and J by 0 bases, leaving 14 bases between them. The CDR3 is 15 residues long. This CDR3 is CASSGNSTDSYEQYF. CDR3 sequence (DNA): TGCGCCAGCAGTGGGAACAGCACCGACTCCTACGAGCAGTACTTC.

This clone was counted a single time. The V call is TRBV7-9, the J call TRBJ2-2; the match to TRBD1 covers 7 bases. This CDR3 is 16 amino acids long. J was trimmed by 3 bases and V by 5 bases; bases with no gene match: 9. Germline V CDR1 and CDR2: SEHNR, FQNEAQ (reference sequence). The DNA of the CDR3 is TGTGCCAGCAGCCGCCTCGCGACAGGGTACACCGGGGAGCTGTTTTTT. It encodes CASSRLATGYTGELFF.

This clone was recorded once. V usage is TRBV11-3 and J usage is TRBJ2-7, with 7 bases identical to TRBD1. J gave up 6 bases and V 3 bases, and 2 bases lay outside the gene matches. CDR3 length equals 12 residues. CDR1 SGHNT and CDR2 YENEEA come from the germline V gene. In nucleotides, the CDR3 is TGTGCCAGCAGCTTCCGGGACAGCGAGCAGTACTTC. Amino acids: CASSFRDSEQYF. Drawing the rest from reference TRBV11-3 and TRBJ2-7, the complete variable domain is EAGVVQSPRYKIIEKKQPVAFWCNPISGHNTLYWYLQNLGQGPELLIRYENEEAVDDSQLPKDRFSAERLKGVDSTLKIQPAELGDSAVYLCASSFRDSEQYFGPGTRLTVT.

The chain links TRBV27 to TRBJ2-1, with no clear D. The CDR3 spans 14 residues. V lost 3 bases and J lost 3, with 9 bases in between. Germline V lookup: CDR1 MNHEY, CDR2 SMNVEV (reference sequence). The CDR3 DNA sequence: TGTGCCAGCAGTTTGGTGGCAGACTACAATGAGCAGTTCTTC. This gives the protein CASSLVADYNEQFF.

V gene TRBV28 combines with J gene TRBJ1-4; D remains unclear. The CDR3 runs to 18 residues. V shed 4 bases and J shed 1 base, with 19 bases lying between them. CDR1 MDHEN and CDR2 SYDVKM come from the germline V gene. For the CDR3, the DNA is TGTGCCAGCAGTTCACCCACCACTTGGACTTTAACTAATGAAAAACTGTTTTTT. Translated, it gives CASSSPTTWTLTNEKLFF.